The 10 T cell receptor beta chains given below trace back to one sample, sequenced in a study of PD-1 blockade in classical Hodgkin lymphoma. The time point was: cycle 4 day 1 (C4D1), after five to seven weeks of nivolumab. Every one of the patients relapsed after autologous stem cell transplantation (brentuximab vedotin exposure was variable). Repertoires were generated with immunoSEQ multiplex PCR, while TCRdb's copy carries only in-frame clones and drops some. The sample includes about 27,000 clones, over 60% of them seen just once. Sequenced material: peripheral blood mononuclear cells (PBMCs), taken before the fourth cycle of nivolumab. The receptor set was obtained from a human donor with classical Hodgkin lymphoma.

The chain carries TRBV28 and TRBJ1-5; possibly TRBD1 for D (5 bases). Trimming cost V 2 bases and J 2 bases, with 19 bases left between them. This CDR3 contains 18 residues. Per the germline V gene, CDR1 is MDHEN and CDR2 is SYDVKM. The CDR3 sequence is CASSLNGRDLSGNQPQHF. CDR3 coding DNA: TGTGCCAGCAGTTTAAACGGCCGGGACCTCAGCGGCAATCAGCCCCAGCATTTT.

The chain uses TRBV10-1 and TRBJ1-1, with D uncertain. The CDR3 spans 17 residues. Germline V gene lookup returns CDR1 WNHNN and CDR2 SYGVQD (reference sequence). V was clipped by 0 bases and J by 10 bases, with 24 bases between them. The CDR3 protein is CASSESTEQANIEGAFF. CDR3 DNA: TGCGCCAGCAGTGAGTCGACTGAGCAGGCCAACATTGAAGGAGCTTTCTTT.

The chain has TRBV7-3 and TRBJ2-2, with 13 bases matching TRBD2. There are 18 residues in the CDR3. Germline trimming cut 4 bases from V and 5 bases from J; bases unmatched to any gene: 10. Germline V lookup: CDR1 SGHTA, CDR2 FQGTGA. The CDR3 DNA follows: TGTGCCAGCAGCTCGCTCGGACTAGCGGGAGTTTTGACCGGGGAGCTGTTTTTT. Amino acid sequence: CASSSLGLAGVLTGELFF.

This rearrangement joins TRBV9 to TRBJ2-1, with TRBD1 as a possible D gene (6 bases). This CDR3 is built from 12 residues. In germline, CDR1 is SGDLS, CDR2 YYNGEE. Trimming shortened V by 7 bases and J by 8 bases, and 13 bases separated the two germline ends. The DNA for the CDR3 is TGTGCCAGCGGGGCAGGGGCGGATGAGCAGTTCTTC. Its translation is CASGAGADEQFF. Using reference TRBV9 and TRBJ2-1 for the parts outside the CDR3, the full variable domain is DSGVTQTPKHLITATGQRVTLRCSPRSGDLSVYWYQQSLDQGLQFLIQYYNGEERAKGNILERFSAQQFPDLHSELNLSSLELGDSALYFCASGAGADEQFFGPGTRLTVL.

The V gene is TRBV27, the J gene TRBJ2-1, with 11 bases lining up with TRBD2. The V and J ends lost 6 bases and 5 bases, in that order; junction bases with no gene match: 9. There are 16 residues in the CDR3. Looked up from germline, CDR1 is MNHEY and CDR2 is SMNVEV (reference sequence). CDR3 residues: CASRSIAGGVNNEQFF. The CDR3 nucleotides are TGTGCCAGCAGATCTATAGCGGGGGGGGTTAACAATGAGCAGTTCTTC.

By frequency in the sample, this clone is medium-sized. The chain links TRBV10-3 to TRBJ1-6, with TRBD1 matching 8 bases. With V trimmed by 7 bases and J by 7 bases, 9 bases remained unmatched. The CDR3 is 15 amino acids. Germline CDR1 ENHRY, CDR2 SYGVKD. In DNA, the CDR3 is TGTGCCATCATTATCGGACAGGGTAGAAATTCACCCCTCCACTTT. Translating gives CAIIIGQGRNSPLHF.

This sequence joins TRBV9 and TRBJ2-7; 8 bases are a match to TRBD2. Germline trimming cut 4 bases from V and 0 bases from J; bases unmatched to any gene: 6. The CDR3 has 15 residues. Germline V CDR1 and CDR2: SGDLS, YYNGEE. CDR3 DNA sequence: TGTGCCAGCAGCCTACATAGCGGGGACTCCTACGAGCAGTACTTC. It codes for CASSLHSGDSYEQYF.

The genes are TRBV28 and TRBJ2-7; 9 positions agree with TRBD1. J gave up 7 bases and V 7 bases, and 17 bases lay outside the gene matches. The CDR3 sequence is 16 residues long. CDR1 is MDHEN and CDR2 is SYDVKM in the germline V gene. The CDR3 coding sequence is TGTGCCAGCAAATTCTCCGTGGGACAGGGAGTAGAGGAGCAGTACTTC. Its protein product is CASKFSVGQGVEEQYF.

V gene TRBV30 combines with J gene TRBJ1-4; the D is unclear. With 0 bases removed from V and 8 bases from J, the gap between germline ends came to 7 bases. The CDR3 sequence is 12 residues long. CDR1 and CDR2 from the germline V gene are GTSNPN and SVGIG (reference sequence). In DNA, the CDR3 is TGTGCCTGGAGTGTGGGGAACGAAAAACTGTTTTTT. It is translated as CAWSVGNEKLFF.

V usage is TRBV19 and J usage is TRBJ2-2; TRBD2 matches 13 bases. Germline V gives CDR1 LNHDA, CDR2 SQIVND (reference sequence). CDR3 length: 14 residues. J was trimmed by 5 bases and V by 8 bases; bases with no gene match: 2. DNA for the CDR3: TGTGCCAGTTTGACTAGCGGGAGGACCGGGGAGCTGTTTTTT. Its protein is CASLTSGRTGELFF.